Presented here are 32 T cell receptor beta chains from one specimen sequenced in a study of control samples from healthy donors and cancer patients. Clones were read by immunoSEQ multiplex PCR, and TCRdb kept only the in-frame ones, dropping some. The data hold over 80,000 clones, with just under 85% observed a single time. The material sequenced was blood. These TCRs come from a man aged 25-45 years in good health.

This clone was picked up a small number of times. The chain is built from TRBV6-1 and TRBJ1-1; D possibly corresponds to TRBD1 (6 bases). The CDR3 is 13 residues long. The V gene's germline CDR1 is MNHNS and CDR2 SASEGT. V was shortened by 3 bases and J by 3 bases, with 8 bases between the two germline ends. Here the CDR3 reads CASSEGAHTEAFF. CDR3 DNA sequence: TGTGCCAGCAGTGAGGGGGCGCACACTGAAGCTTTCTTT.

CDR3 loop: CASSLTFYEQYF. The CDR3 region has the DNA TGTGCCAGCAGTTTGACGTTCTACGAGCAGTACTTC. J is TRBJ2-7 and V is TRBV12-3 or TRBV12-4, with D unclear. The ends were cut back, 3 bases at V and 3 bases at J, with 6 bases in the middle. This CDR3 region has 12 residues.

This clone occurred a few times. The chain is built from TRBV6-1 and TRBJ1-1; no clear D gene. Trimming took off 2 bases at V and 7 bases at J, with 11 bases between the two ends. The CDR3 covers 13 residues. The germline V gene has CDR1 MNHNS and CDR2 SASEGT. DNA of the CDR3: TGTGCCAGCAGTGAACAGTGGGTCGGTGAAGCTTTCTTT. Residues: CASSEQWVGEAFF.

V and J are TRBV28 and TRBJ2-7; perhaps D is TRBD1 or TRBD2 (5 bases each). The germline CDR1 and CDR2 sequences are MDHEN and SYDVKM. The CDR3 has 12 amino acids. Trimming cost V 10 bases and J 3 bases, with 13 bases left between them. The CDR3 region has the DNA TGTGCCAACAGGAGACGGGACTACGAGCAGTACTTC. Translated, it gives CANRRRDYEQYF. Drawing the rest from reference TRBV28 and TRBJ2-7, the complete variable domain is DVKVTQSSRYLVKRTGEKVFLECVQDMDHENMFWYRQDPGLGLRLIYFSYDVKMKEKGDIPEGYSVSREKKERFSLILESASTNQTSMYLCANRRRDYEQYFGPGTRLTVT.

V is TRBV18 and J is TRBJ1-4; D not certain. The germline CDR1 and CDR2 sequences are KGHSH and LQKENI. The CDR3 spans 12 residues. The V end was cut by 2 bases, the J end by 7 bases, with 5 bases between. The CDR3 DNA reads TGTGCCAGCTCACCAAAGGGTGAAAAACTGTTTTTT. Translating gives CASSPKGEKLFF.

J is TRBJ2-1 and V is TRBV12-2; the table's D call of TRBD2 was not tested on the DNA. TRBV12-2 is an annotated pseudogene. The CDR3 is 15 amino acids. CDR3 loop: CASRPERGPYNEQFF. The CDR3 DNA is TGTGCAAGTCGCCCCGAGCGGGGGCCCTACAATGAGCAGTTCTTC.

The J gene is TRBJ2-3, the V gene TRBV14, with D perhaps being TRBD1 or TRBD2 (6 bases each). From germline, CDR1 is SGHDN and CDR2 FVKESK. V shed 4 bases and J shed 5 bases, with 16 bases lying between them. The CDR3 is made up of 15 amino acids. The DNA for the CDR3 is TGTGCCAGCAGCCTAAGAGGGGGGCCGGGAGATACGCAGTATTTT. Its translation is CASSLRGGPGDTQYF.

The chain employs TRBV10-3 and TRBJ1-2; D remains ambiguous. Trimming stripped 2 bases from V and 1 base from J, with 11 bases between. CDR3 length: 15 amino acids. Germline V gene lookup returns CDR1 ENHRY and CDR2 SYGVKD. The CDR3: CAISEGERINYGYTF. CDR3 bases: TGTGCCATCAGTGAGGGTGAGAGAATTAACTATGGCTACACCTTC.

The chain has TRBV10-3 and TRBJ2-6; D unresolved. V was trimmed by 4 bases and J by 1 base, leaving 8 bases between them. Germline V lookup: CDR1 ENHRY, CDR2 SYGVKD. This CDR3 region has 15 residues. CDR3 nucleotides: TGTGCCATCAGTGCCTGGGCGTCTGGGGCCAACGTCCTGACTTTC. Translated: CAISAWASGANVLTF.

The gene calls are TRBV6-1 and TRBJ2-3; TRBD2 matches 10 bases. The trim removed 2 bases at V and 4 bases at J, leaving 0 bases unmatched. The CDR3 spans 14 residues. Per germline, CDR1 MNHNS and CDR2 SASEGT. The DNA for the CDR3 is TGTGCCAGCAGTGAACTAGCGGGGGCAGATACGCAGTATTTT. It codes for CASSELAGADTQYF.

The rearrangement joins TRBV5-1 to TRBJ2-7; D tentatively reads TRBD1 or TRBD2 (7 bases each). Trimming took off 7 bases at V and 6 bases at J, with 23 bases between the two ends. This CDR3 is built from 15 residues. The germline gives CDR1 SGHRS, CDR2 YFSETQ. CDR3 nucleotide sequence: TGCGCCAGCCTCCCAGGGGGGGGAGAGATTGGCGAGCAGTACTTC. Amino acids: CASLPGGGEIGEQYF.

The chain is built from TRBV25-1 and TRBJ2-2; D possibly corresponds to TRBD1 (6 bases). The germline CDR1 and CDR2 sequences are MGHDK and SYGVNS. The CDR3 contains 17 residues. The V gene lost 5 bases and the J gene lost 5 bases, with 21 bases spanning the gap. As DNA, the CDR3 is TGTGCCAGCAGTAAAGGCAGGGGCGCGTCTAATACCGGGGAGCTGTTTTTT. Protein sequence: CASSKGRGASNTGELFF.

There are a few counts of this clone. The chain recombines TRBV6-4 with TRBJ2-1; 11 bases are shared with TRBD2. V lost 0 bases to trimming and J lost 6 bases; unmatched junction nucleotides: 1. From germline, CDR1 is MRHNA and CDR2 SNTAGT. The CDR3 is 15 residues long. The CDR3: CASSDSSGGANEQFF. The CDR3 coding sequence is TGTGCCAGCAGTGACTCTAGCGGGGGGGCCAATGAGCAGTTCTTC.

This chain uses TRBV7-9 with TRBJ2-7, with D uncertain. Looked up from germline, CDR1 is SEHNR and CDR2 is FQNEAQ (reference sequence). V was pared by 5 bases and J by 4 bases, with 12 bases between. The CDR3 is 13 residues long. This CDR3 reads CASSQDGLYEQYF. CDR3 DNA: TGTGCCAGCAGCCAAGATGGGTTATACGAGCAGTACTTC.

This clone was picked up a small number of times. The gene calls are TRBV2 and TRBJ1-1, with D possibly matching TRBD1 (6 bases). The ends were cut back, 8 bases at V and 4 bases at J, with 11 bases in the middle. This CDR3 comprises 12 residues. From germline, CDR1 is SNHLY and CDR2 FYNNEI. The CDR3 DNA sequence: TGTGCCAGCTCGTACAGGGCCACTGAAGCTTTCTTT. Translated, it gives CASSYRATEAFF.

This clone came up once. This rearrangement joins TRBV6-6 to TRBJ2-1, with D perhaps matching TRBD1 or TRBD2 (5 bases each). Trimming shortened V by 6 bases and J by 6 bases, and 9 bases separated the two germline ends. Germline lookup yields CDR1 MNHNY and CDR2 SVGAGI (reference sequence). This CDR3 comprises 12 residues. The CDR3 region has the DNA TGTGCCAGCAGGGGACGGTTCAATGAGCAGTTCTTC. It translates to CASRGRFNEQFF.

The chain links TRBV2 to TRBJ1-1; D unresolved. The CDR3 spans 15 residues. V dropped 4 bases and J dropped 5 bases, with 17 bases sitting between them. Germline V CDR1 and CDR2: SNHLY, FYNNEI. This chain's CDR3 is CASSVRGMLVTEAFF. Here the CDR3 DNA reads TGTGCCAGCAGTGTACGAGGGATGCTTGTGACTGAAGCTTTCTTT. Drawing the rest from reference TRBV2 and TRBJ1-1, the complete variable domain is EPEVTQTPSHQVTQMGQEVILRCVPISNHLYFYWYRQILGQKVEFLVSFYNNEISEKSEIFDDQFSVERPDGSNFTLKIRSTKLEDSAMYFCASSVRGMLVTEAFFGQGTRLTVV.

The rearrangement links TRBV19 to TRBJ1-6; 8 bases line up with TRBD1. V lost 4 bases, J lost 9 bases, and 8 bases stayed unmatched. The CDR3 totals 15 residues. CDR1 LNHDA and CDR2 SQIVND come from the germline V gene (reference sequence). The CDR3 loop is CASSNTGTGPSPLHF. CDR3 DNA sequence: TGTGCCAGTAGTAACACCGGGACAGGTCCTTCACCCCTCCACTTT.

The rearrangement links TRBV7-8 to TRBJ2-2; TRBD1 matches at 10 bases. CDR1 is SGHVS, CDR2 FQNEAQ, per germline. The V and J ends lost 1 base and 7 bases, in that order; junction bases with no gene match: 0. The CDR3 loop spans 14 amino acids. Here the CDR3 reads CASSLGTGGGELFF. DNA of the CDR3: TGTGCCAGCAGCTTAGGGACAGGGGGCGGGGAGCTGTTTTTT.

The rearrangement joins TRBV2 to TRBJ1-6; 7 nucleotides line up with TRBD1. Germline V gives CDR1 SNHLY, CDR2 FYNNEI. V trimming: 8 bases; J trimming: 7 bases; junction bases outside the gene matches: 14. The CDR3 totals 16 residues. CDR3 amino acids: CASLPSPGGLNSPLHF. DNA of the CDR3: TGTGCCAGCCTCCCAAGCCCAGGGGGTTTGAATTCACCCCTCCACTTT.

The rearrangement uses TRBV7-9 and TRBJ2-7; D not resolved. V lost 1 base, J lost 2 bases, and 9 bases lay in between. The CDR3 is 14 amino acids. Germline V CDR1 and CDR2: SEHNR, FQNEAQ (reference sequence). CDR3 nucleotide sequence: TGTGCCAGCAGCTTAGTCGCCCAAACCTACGAGCAGTACTTC. Translated: CASSLVAQTYEQYF.

The gene calls are TRBV2 and TRBJ1-1; no reliable D call. V gave up 6 bases and J gave up 7 bases, with 12 bases separating them. The germline CDR1 and CDR2 sequences are SNHLY and FYNNEI. The CDR3 sequence is 12 residues long. This chain's CDR3 is CASRARQVEAFF. The CDR3 nucleotides read TGTGCCAGCAGGGCTAGACAAGTTGAAGCTTTCTTT.

The chain couples TRBV30 to TRBJ2-2; the match to TRBD2 covers 11 bases. Germline CDR1 is GTSNPN and CDR2 is SVGIG (reference sequence). The CDR3 is 14 amino acids. Germline trimming cut 7 bases from V and 6 bases from J; bases unmatched to any gene: 7. The CDR3 DNA reads as TGTGCCTACTACCATAGCGGGGGGGCCGGGGAGCTGTTTTTT. It codes for CAYYHSGGAGELFF.

This chain uses TRBV7-2 with TRBJ1-1; a possible D gene is TRBD1 (5 bases). From germline, CDR1 is SGHTA and CDR2 FQGNSA. The CDR3 consists of 14 residues. V dropped 4 bases and J dropped 1 base, with 10 bases sitting between them. The CDR3 region is CASSWGRPNTEAFF. The CDR3, as DNA: TGTGCCAGCAGCTGGGGACGGCCGAACACTGAAGCTTTCTTT.

The chain uses TRBV18 and TRBJ1-1; no firm D call. The CDR3 has 12 residues. The ends were cut back, 3 bases at V and 11 bases at J, with 13 bases in the middle. Germline V gives CDR1 KGHSH, CDR2 LQKENI. The CDR3 spells CASSPAGEEAFF. The CDR3 nucleotides read TGTGCCAGCTCACCGGCCGGTGAAGAGGCTTTCTTT.

The chain links TRBV7-6 to TRBJ2-5; 7 bases are a match to TRBD2. This CDR3 region has 17 residues. The V gene's germline CDR1 is SGHVS and CDR2 FNYEAQ. J lost 1 base, V lost 5 bases, and 13 bases had no gene match. For the CDR3, the DNA is TGTGCCAGCAGCCTTGGCCGACTAGCAAAATTCCAAGAGACCCAGTACTTC. Protein sequence: CASSLGRLAKFQETQYF.

The rearrangement uses TRBV7-9 and TRBJ1-6; 10 bases map to TRBD1. The CDR3 loop spans 14 amino acids. In germline, CDR1 is SEHNR, CDR2 FQNEAQ (reference sequence). Trimming cost V 10 bases and J 6 bases; bases outside gene matches: 6. CDR3 nucleotide sequence: TGTGCCAACAGTCGGACAGGGGGTAATTCACCCCTCCACTTT. It codes for CANSRTGGNSPLHF.

A single count supports this clone. The J gene is TRBJ2-2, the V gene TRBV9; D may correspond to TRBD1 or TRBD2 (5 bases each). The CDR3 has 14 amino acids. Per the germline V gene, CDR1 is SGDLS and CDR2 is YYNGEE. Trimming shortened V by 2 bases and J by 4 bases, and 9 bases separated the two germline ends. In DNA, the CDR3 is TGTGCCAGCAGCGTGGGGGTGGCCACCGGGGAGCTGTTTTTT. Its translation is CASSVGVATGELFF.

CDR3 residues: CASSRGRLMNTEAFF. CDR3 DNA: TGTGCCAGCAGTAGGGGACGGCTCATGAACACTGAAGCTTTCTTT. The V call is TRBV28, the J call TRBJ1-1; D possibly corresponds to TRBD1 (5 bases). The CDR3 has 15 amino acids. Per germline, CDR1 MDHEN and CDR2 SYDVKM. Trimming took 5 bases from V and 0 from J, leaving 13 bases between them.

The rearrangement uses TRBV14 and TRBJ2-7, with 7 bases lining up with TRBD2. Germline CDR1 reads SGHDN; CDR2 reads FVKESK. There are 15 residues in the CDR3. V shed 0 bases, J shed 1 base, and the junction held 3 bases outside the gene matches. CDR3 DNA: TGTGCCAGCAGCCAAGAAGCTAGCGGATCCTACGAGCAGTACTTC. Translating gives CASSQEASGSYEQYF. Full variable domain (outside the CDR3, taken from reference TRBV14 and TRBJ2-7): EAGVTQFPSHSVIEKGQTVTLRCDPISGHDNLYWYRRVMGKEIKFLLHFVKESKQDESGMPNNRFLAERTGGTYSTLKVQPAELEDSGVYFCASSQEASGSYEQYFGPGTRLTVT.

This clone has a handful of counts. The J gene is TRBJ2-3, the V gene TRBV29-1, with TRBD2 identical over 8 bases. V lost 2 bases and J lost 1; bases outside the gene matches: 2. The germline gives CDR1 SQVTM, CDR2 ANQGSEA. This CDR3 region has 14 residues. CDR3 sequence reads: CSVETAGGTDTQYF. CDR3 DNA: TGCAGCGTTGAAACAGCGGGGGGCACAGATACGCAGTATTTT.

The V call is TRBV2, the J call TRBJ1-5, with a weak D call TRBD1 (6 bases). The CDR3 is 14 residues long. V dropped 7 bases and J dropped 4 bases, with 14 bases sitting between them. Germline V gene sequence: CDR1 SNHLY, CDR2 FYNNEI. CDR3 loop: CASKRSGENQPQHF. The CDR3 nucleotides read TGTGCCAGCAAGAGGTCAGGGGAGAATCAGCCCCAGCATTTT.